This T cell receptor (delta chain) was obtained from a study of γδ T cells in repeated Plasmodium falciparum infection. Trimming at V came to 5 bases and at J to 1 base, leaving 31 bases not matched to a gene. The V gene's germline CDR1 is TSWWSYY and CDR2 QGS. The length of the CDR3 is 24 residues. Bulk repertoires came from Vgamma9/Vdelta2+ or Vdelta2-negative gammadelta T cells flow-sorted from PBMC. Sequencing covered both gamma and delta TCR chains per sample. TCRdb re-called the multiplex PCR reads through CATT. This table has around 57,000 delta-chain clones, over 1.5% appearing once. About this clone itself: TCRdb records a much larger clone's protein for this DNA, with a difference at residue 18 that likely arises from a read error; the protein given is the translation of the DNA.

Input material: gamma-delta T cells from blood. This clonotype was sampled from a pool of human donors (malaria-infected and uninfected, not separated). The chain joins TRDV1 to TRDJ1, with TRDD3 identical over 10 bases. TCRdb offers no J gene call, so here the DNA was matched to germline to obtain one. The CDR3 spells CALGILLGAFPRTGGFGCTDKLIF. DNA for the CDR3: TGTGCTCTTGGGATTCTTCTAGGGGCCTTTCCTAGGACTGGGGGATTTGGATGCACCGATAAACTCATCTTT.